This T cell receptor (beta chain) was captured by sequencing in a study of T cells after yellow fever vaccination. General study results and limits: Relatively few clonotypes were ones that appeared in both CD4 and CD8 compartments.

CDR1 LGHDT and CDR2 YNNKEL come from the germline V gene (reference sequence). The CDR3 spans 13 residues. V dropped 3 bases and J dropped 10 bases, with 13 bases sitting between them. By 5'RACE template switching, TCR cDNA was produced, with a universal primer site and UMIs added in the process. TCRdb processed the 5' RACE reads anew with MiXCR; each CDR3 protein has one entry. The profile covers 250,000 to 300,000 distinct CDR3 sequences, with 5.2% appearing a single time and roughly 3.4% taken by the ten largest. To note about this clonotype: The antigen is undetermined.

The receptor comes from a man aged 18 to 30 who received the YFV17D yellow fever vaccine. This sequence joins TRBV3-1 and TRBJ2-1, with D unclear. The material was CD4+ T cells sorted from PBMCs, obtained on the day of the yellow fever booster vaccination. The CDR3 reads CASSQGRLGEQFF. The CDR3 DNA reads TGTGCCAGCAGCCAGGGCAGACTCGGGGAGCAGTTCTTC.